The 26 T cell receptor beta chains given below trace back to one sample, sequenced in a study of CD8+CD57+ T cells in acquired aplastic anemia. The patients chosen for sequencing had shown expansion of CD8+CD57+ cells (detected by flow cytometry). Genomic DNA templated the TCR beta VDJ and CDR3 profiling. MiXCR was run by TCRdb on the reads, yielding one entry per CDR3 protein. The sample carries hundreds of thousands of distinct CDR3 sequences, under 40% recorded once. The sequencing input was sorted CD4+, CD8+, or CD8+CD57+ T cells (not recorded which) from PBMCs. Every receptor here comes from a human donor with aplastic anemia.

The V call is TRBV19, the J call TRBJ1-4; 9 positions agree with TRBD1. The CDR3 spans 14 residues. The germline gives CDR1 LNHDA, CDR2 SQIVND (reference sequence). V dropped 3 bases and J dropped 6; count of bases not matched to a gene: 2. As DNA, the CDR3 is TGTGCCAGTAGTATGCGGGACAGGGATGAAAAACTGTTTTTT. This codes for CASSMRDRDEKLFF.

In regard to this clonotype: The conserved phenylalanine or tryptophan is not found at the CDR3 terminus, so this likely reflects a read error. Because the CDR3's place on the DNA is in doubt, the DNA is left out and the CDR3 is given as listed by TCRdb. The V and J genes are TRBV2 and TRBJ1-6. The germline gives CDR1 SNHLY, CDR2 FYNNEI. The CDR3 is made up of 8 amino acids, end residues included. CDR3 sequence reads: CASSENDI.

The chain uses TRBV11-2 and TRBJ2-3; weak D call: TRBD1 (6 bases). The CDR3 length is 15 residues. CDR1 and CDR2 (germline): SGHAT, FQNNGV. V shed 2 bases and J shed 1 base, with 10 bases lying between them. CDR3 in DNA: TGTGCCAGCAGCTTACAGGGGCGGGGCACAGATACGCAGTATTTT. Protein sequence: CASSLQGRGTDTQYF.

Concerning this clonotype: The junction differs from germline at one of its ends, possibly a read error. The chain carries TRBV11-1 and TRBJ2-1; D perhaps matches TRBD2 (6 bases). The V gene's germline CDR1 is SGHAT and CDR2 FQDESV (reference sequence). This CDR3 has 15 amino acids. The CDR3 protein is CASNLAAGRFGEQFF. The CDR3 DNA reads as TGTGCCAGCAACTTAGCGGCGGGTCGGTTCGGTGAGCAGTTCTTC.

This chain joins TRBV12-3 or TRBV12-4 and TRBJ2-2; D is possibly TRBD1 (5 bases). The CDR3 sequence is 15 residues long. Trimming took 3 bases from V and 9 from J, leaving 17 bases between them. CDR3 coding DNA: TGTGCCAGCAGTTTCTTGGGGCCCCGAAGAAGGGAGCTGTTTTTT. Amino acid sequence: CASSFLGPRRRELFF.

About this clonotype: A much larger clone differs by one base, so this may be a read error. The conserved phenylalanine or tryptophan normally closing the CDR3 is absent here, so this likely arose from a read error. The chain combines TRBV7-9 with TRBJ1-5, with 9 positions matching TRBD1. Germline CDR1 and CDR2: SEHNR and FQNEAQ (reference sequence). There are 13 residues in the CDR3. With V trimmed by 5 bases and J by 5 bases, 1 base remained unmatched. CDR3 protein: CASSRTGDQPQHL. CDR3 sequence (DNA): TGTGCCAGCAGCCGGACAGGGGATCAGCCCCAGCATCTT.

The chain joins TRBV6-2 or TRBV6-3 to TRBJ1-5; 7 bases are a match to TRBD1. J lost 6 bases, V lost 11 bases, and 13 bases had no gene match. There are 14 residues in the CDR3. CDR1 is MNHEY, CDR2 SVGEGT, per germline. CDR3 DNA: TGTGCCTCCCAGGGGACCAGGGGGAGTCAGCCCCAGCATTTT. Protein: CASQGTRGSQPQHF.

J is TRBJ1-2 and V is TRBV10-3, with TRBD1 as a possible D gene (5 bases). Germline CDR1 ENHRY, CDR2 SYGVKD. Trimming left V 10 bases short and J 3 bases short, with 21 bases between. The CDR3 has 15 residues. For the CDR3, the DNA is TGTGCCAGCAGAGTCGTGGGCCAGGGATACTATGGCTACACCTTC. Its protein is CASRVVGQGYYGYTF.

This clonotype appeared a few times. The V call is TRBV20-1, the J call TRBJ1-1; D remains ambiguous. Trimming removed 0 bases from V and 2 bases from J, with 10 bases in between. The CDR3 is 14 residues long. From germline, CDR1 is DFQATT and CDR2 SNEGSKA (reference sequence). The CDR3: CSARDLGVNTEAFF. As DNA, the CDR3 is TGCAGTGCTAGAGATCTCGGAGTAAACACTGAAGCTTTCTTT.

Only a few counts were recorded for this clonotype. With a much larger clone just one base away, this may be a read error. The rearrangement uses TRBV29-1 and TRBJ2-3, with D maybe TRBD1 (5 bases). CDR1 is SQVTM, CDR2 ANQGSEA, per germline. V shed 4 bases and J shed 0 bases, with 5 bases lying between them. The length of the CDR3 is 12 residues. DNA for the CDR3: TGCAGCGTTGGACAGAGCACAGATACGCAGTATTTT. It translates to CSVGQSTDTQYF.

This clonotype was observed at least ten times. The V gene is TRBV15, the J gene TRBJ1-1, with 7 nucleotides matching TRBD1. CDR1 and CDR2 from the germline V gene are LNHNV and YYDKDF (reference sequence). Losses at the gene ends were 0 bases for V and 4 bases for J; bases not matched to a gene: 5. This CDR3 region has 15 residues. CDR3 sequence (DNA): TGTGCCACCAGCAGAGATAGGGACAGACCCACTGAAGCTTTCTTT. This gives the protein CATSRDRDRPTEAFF. Drawing the rest from reference TRBV15 and TRBJ1-1, the complete variable domain is DAMVIQNPRYQVTQFGKPVTLSCSQTLNHNVMYWYQQKSSQAPKLLFHYYDKDFNNEADTPDNFQSRRPNTSFCFLDIRSPGLGDTAMYLCATSRDRDRPTEAFFGQGTRLTVV.

The rearrangement uses TRBV19 and TRBJ1-5; tentative D call: TRBD1 (6 bases). Germline V gene data show CDR1 as LNHDA and CDR2 as SQIVND (reference sequence). Trimming took off 5 bases at V and 5 bases at J, with 16 bases between the two ends. The CDR3 has 15 residues. Here the CDR3 reads CASSPTGTFHQPQHF. In nucleotides, the CDR3 is TGTGCCAGTAGTCCGACCGGGACATTCCATCAGCCCCAGCATTTT.

The CDR3 spells CASSLAGLNTGELFF. CDR3 DNA sequence: TGTGCCAGCAGCTTAGCGGGACTTAACACCGGGGAGCTGTTTTTT. This chain connects TRBV7-9 to TRBJ2-2, with D possibly matching TRBD2 (6 bases). Germline loops: CDR1 SEHNR, CDR2 FQNEAQ (reference sequence). Trimming removed 0 bases from V and 2 bases from J, with 7 bases in between. The CDR3 has 15 amino acids.

This clonotype was seen more than once but under ten times. V and J are TRBV2 and TRBJ2-3; 9 nucleotides align to TRBD1. Germline lookup yields CDR1 SNHLY and CDR2 FYNNEI. The V segment lost 5 bases and the J segment 4 bases; nucleotides outside the gene matches: 7. The CDR3 contains 15 residues. CDR3 sequence (DNA): TGTGCCAGCAGTTTAAGGGACAGGGCTGCAGATACGCAGTATTTT. This encodes CASSLRDRAADTQYF.

Turning to this clonotype: It may be a read error: a sequence one base away is much more abundant. V gene TRBV11-2 combines with J gene TRBJ2-7; no clear D. Germline CDR1 reads SGHAT; CDR2 reads FQNNGV. This CDR3 comprises 12 residues. Trimming left V 3 bases short and J 7 bases short, with 10 bases between. CDR3 sequence: CASSLSVQEQYF. Written as DNA, the CDR3 is TGTGCCAGCAGCTTGAGTGTCCAAGAGCAGTACTTC.

In its sample, this clonotype was seen many times. The rearrangement joins TRBV20-1 to TRBJ1-2; perhaps TRBD1 as D (5 bases). CDR1 is DFQATT and CDR2 is SNEGSKA in the germline V gene (reference sequence). CDR3 length equals 13 residues. V gave up 2 bases and J gave up 3 bases, with 10 bases separating them. The CDR3 spells CSARNDRDYGYTF. The CDR3 DNA reads TGCAGTGCTAGAAATGACAGAGACTATGGCTACACCTTC.

Remarks on this clonotype: It may be a read error: a sequence one base away is much more abundant. The chain is built from TRBV20-1 and TRBJ2-3, with D perhaps given as TRBD1 or TRBD2 (5 bases each). Trimming took off 6 bases at V and 3 bases at J, with 13 bases between the two ends. The CDR3 is 13 residues long. Germline CDR1 is DFQATT and CDR2 is SNEGSKA (reference sequence). The CDR3 DNA is TGCAGTGCCGGGGACCAACGGACAGATACGCAGTATTTT. Amino acid sequence: CSAGDQRTDTQYF.

In its sample, this clonotype was seen many times. J is TRBJ2-2 and V is TRBV7-9, with D uncertain. Trimming removed 4 bases from V and 7 bases from J, with 4 bases in between. The CDR3 has 11 residues. CDR1 and CDR2 (germline): SEHNR, FQNEAQ (reference sequence). This CDR3 reads CASSSYGELFF. CDR3 nucleotide sequence: TGTGCCAGCAGCTCTTACGGGGAGCTGTTTTTT.

In this sample, this clonotype turned up a few times. V gene TRBV20-1 combines with J gene TRBJ1-5; D unclear. The germline gives CDR1 DFQATT, CDR2 SNEGSKA (reference sequence). V lost 6 bases, J lost 7 bases, and 10 bases lay in between. This CDR3 region has 11 residues. CDR3 amino acids: CSATDGQPQHF. The CDR3 DNA is TGCAGTGCAACGGACGGGCAGCCCCAGCATTTT.

This clonotype was detected many times. Germline and junction disagree at one end, which may indicate a read error. The rearrangement joins TRBV20-1 to TRBJ1-5, with no clear D. This CDR3 spans 15 amino acids. Germline V gene lookup returns CDR1 DFQATT and CDR2 SNEGSKA (reference sequence). CDR3 nucleotides: TGCAGTGCCAGAGATCCAGAGTCCAGCAATCAGCCCCAGCATTTT. It codes for CSARDPESSNQPQHF.

Ten or more counts support this clonotype. J is TRBJ1-2 and V is TRBV6-5, with D maybe TRBD1 (6 bases). CDR1 is MNHEY and CDR2 is SVGAGI in the germline V gene. This CDR3 has 12 residues. Deletions cut 4 bases from V and 6 bases from J, with 9 bases between. In nucleotides, the CDR3 is TGTGCCAGCAGTTCGGCAGGGGATGGCTACACCTTC. This gives the protein CASSSAGDGYTF.

Note on this clonotype: Given a much more abundant clone one base away, this may be a read error. The conserved final phenylalanine or tryptophan is absent from the CDR3, which likely points to a read error. The CDR3: CASSIMIGTRESPLHL. CDR3 in DNA: TGTGCCAGTAGTATTATGATAGGGACACGAGAATCACCCCTCCACTTA. V gene TRBV19 combines with J gene TRBJ1-6; maybe TRBD1 (6 bases). Germline V gene data show CDR1 as LNHDA and CDR2 as SQIVND (reference sequence). V was clipped by 3 bases and J by 10 bases, with 19 bases between them. The CDR3 is 16 amino acids.

This clonotype was observed a few times. This chain uses TRBV2 with TRBJ2-5; 11 bases fit TRBD2. J was trimmed by 5 bases and V by 6 bases; bases with no gene match: 14. CDR3 size: 17 residues. The germline CDR1 and CDR2 sequences are SNHLY and FYNNEI. The DNA for the CDR3 is TGTGCCAGCAGGGACACCCTACTGGGACTAGCGGATGAGACCCAGTACTTC. Translation gives CASRDTLLGLADETQYF. The variable domain in full, completed from reference TRBV2 and TRBJ2-5, reads EPEVTQTPSHQVTQMGQEVILRCVPISNHLYFYWYRQILGQKVEFLVSFYNNEISEKSEIFDDQFSVERPDGSNFTLKIRSTKLEDSAMYFCASRDTLLGLADETQYFGPGTRLLVL.

V gene TRBV6-1 combines with J gene TRBJ2-7; the D gene is possibly TRBD1 (6 bases). In germline, CDR1 is MNHNS, CDR2 SASEGT. CDR3 size: 13 residues. V lost 2 bases to trimming and J lost 9 bases, with 14 bases between them. The CDR3 nucleotides read TGTGCCAGCAGTGAATTCTTGGGGGACACGCAGTACTTC. Translated, it gives CASSEFLGDTQYF.

This chain connects TRBV20-1 to TRBJ2-2, with 10 positions matching TRBD2. The CDR3 is made up of 17 amino acids. Germline values: CDR1 DFQATT, CDR2 SNEGSKA (reference sequence). The junction had 8 bases not matched to a gene; V was cut back by 0 bases and J by 4 bases. CDR3 region: CSARDLGSGRTTGELFF. The CDR3 coding sequence is TGCAGTGCTAGAGATCTAGGTAGCGGGAGGACCACCGGGGAGCTGTTTTTT.

This clonotype was observed many times. This sequence joins TRBV29-1 and TRBJ2-5; D is possibly TRBD2 (6 bases). The V end lost 3 bases, the J end lost 5 bases, and 13 bases lay between the germline ends. The CDR3 covers 13 residues. Germline V gene lookup returns CDR1 SQVTM and CDR2 ANQGSEA. The CDR3 loop reads CSVEGGSGETQYF. Here the CDR3 DNA reads TGCAGCGTTGAGGGAGGCAGTGGGGAGACCCAGTACTTC. Supplemented by reference TRBV29-1 and TRBJ2-5, the full variable domain reads SAVISQKPSRDICQRGTSLTIQCQVDSQVTMMFWYRQQPGQSLTLIATANQGSEATYESGFVIDKFPISRPNLTFSTLTVSNMSPEDSSIYLCSVEGGSGETQYFGPGTRLLVL.